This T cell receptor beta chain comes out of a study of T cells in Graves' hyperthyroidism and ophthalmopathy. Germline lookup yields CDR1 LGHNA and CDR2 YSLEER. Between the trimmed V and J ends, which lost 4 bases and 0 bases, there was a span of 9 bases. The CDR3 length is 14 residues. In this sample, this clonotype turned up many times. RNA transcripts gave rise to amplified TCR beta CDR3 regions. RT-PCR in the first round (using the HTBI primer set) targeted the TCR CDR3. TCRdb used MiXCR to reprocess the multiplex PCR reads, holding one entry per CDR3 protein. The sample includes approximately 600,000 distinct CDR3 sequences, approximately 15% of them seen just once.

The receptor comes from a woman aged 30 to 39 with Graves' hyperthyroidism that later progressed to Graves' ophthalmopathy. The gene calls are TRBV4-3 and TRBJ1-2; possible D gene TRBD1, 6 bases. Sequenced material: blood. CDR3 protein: CASSRDTANYGYTF. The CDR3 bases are TGCGCCAGCAGCCGGGACACTGCTAACTATGGCTACACCTTC.